This T cell receptor beta chain originates from a study of monozygotic twins with inflammatory bowel disease. CDR1 is KGHSH and CDR2 is LQKENI in the germline V gene. CDR3 size: 13 residues. Blood (2.5 ml) was collected from every donor individually. T cells were not sorted, and total RNA was isolated straight from whole blood. Molecular identifiers with 6-nucleotide sample barcodes were added during cDNA synthesis via template switching. With about 17 and 10 cycles respectively, two nested PCRs were carried out on TCRalpha and TCRbeta cDNA. After re-calling the 5' RACE reads, TCRdb lists one entry per CDR3 protein, DNA absent. Here the sample table reports about 380,000 distinct CDR3 sequences.

V usage is TRBV18 and J usage is TRBJ2-7; the TCRdb D gene call, TRBD1, has no DNA to confirm it. The TCR was taken from a human donor with ulcerative colitis or Crohn's disease, or a healthy co-twin of an affected twin (not recorded which). The sample was blood. The CDR3 region is CASRTGPSYEQYF.